This T cell receptor (beta chain) was documented in a study of CD8+ T cells in alopecia areata. Stated treatment: oral pan-JAK inhibitor, 5-10 mg twice daily. This clone was seen a handful of times. What it binds is unknown. Extraction of RNA preceded its reverse transcription into cDNA, which served as the sequencing template. The data were produced by immunoSEQ multiplex PCR, yet TCRdb's version contains in-frame clones alone and is incomplete. The repertoire holds about 270,000 clones, with over 45% as singletons. Study-level findings and limits: Normal skin contains resident alphabeta T cells, and these are also sequenced in scalp samples. Scalp clonality and expanded CD8+ clones among the top 100 showed significant decreases with tofacitinib.

The CDR3 loop spans 10 amino acids. The V end was cut by 7 bases, the J end by 6 bases, with 7 bases between. Germline assignment: CDR1 SGDLS and CDR2 YYNGEE. The V call is TRBV9, the J call TRBJ1-2; tentatively, D is TRBD1 (5 bases). The receptor comes from a human donor with alopecia areata. The sample here was CD4+ T cells sorted from blood, taken around week 53, from a patient treated with tofacitinib. This chain's CDR3 is CASWGDGYTF. The CDR3 coding sequence is TGTGCCAGCTGGGGGGATGGCTACACCTTC.